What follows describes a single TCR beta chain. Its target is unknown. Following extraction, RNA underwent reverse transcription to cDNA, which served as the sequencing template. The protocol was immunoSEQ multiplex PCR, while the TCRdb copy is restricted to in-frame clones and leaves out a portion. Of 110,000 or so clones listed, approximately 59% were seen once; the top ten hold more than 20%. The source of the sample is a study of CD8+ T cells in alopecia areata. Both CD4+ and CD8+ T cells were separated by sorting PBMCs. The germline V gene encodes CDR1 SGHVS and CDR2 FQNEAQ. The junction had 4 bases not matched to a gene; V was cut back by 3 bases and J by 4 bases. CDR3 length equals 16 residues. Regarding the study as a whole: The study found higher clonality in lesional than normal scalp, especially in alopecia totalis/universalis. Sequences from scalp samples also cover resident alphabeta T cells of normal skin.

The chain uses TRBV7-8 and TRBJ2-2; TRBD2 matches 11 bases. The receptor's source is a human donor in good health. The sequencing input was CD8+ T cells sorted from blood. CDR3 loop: CASSFTTSGATGELFF. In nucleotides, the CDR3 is TGTGCCAGCAGCTTTACGACTAGCGGGGCCACCGGGGAGCTGTTTTTT.